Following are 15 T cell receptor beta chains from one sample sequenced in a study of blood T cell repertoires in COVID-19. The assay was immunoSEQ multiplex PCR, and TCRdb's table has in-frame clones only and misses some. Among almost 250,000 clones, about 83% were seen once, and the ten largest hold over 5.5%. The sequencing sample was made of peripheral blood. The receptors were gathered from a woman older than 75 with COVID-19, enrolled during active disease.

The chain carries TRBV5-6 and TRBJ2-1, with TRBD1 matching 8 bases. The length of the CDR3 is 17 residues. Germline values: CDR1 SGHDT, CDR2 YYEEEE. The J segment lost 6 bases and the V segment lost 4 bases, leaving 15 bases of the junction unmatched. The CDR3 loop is CASSTTAGGRTINEQFF. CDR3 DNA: TGTGCCAGCAGCACAACCGCAGGGGGCCGAACAATCAATGAGCAGTTCTTC.

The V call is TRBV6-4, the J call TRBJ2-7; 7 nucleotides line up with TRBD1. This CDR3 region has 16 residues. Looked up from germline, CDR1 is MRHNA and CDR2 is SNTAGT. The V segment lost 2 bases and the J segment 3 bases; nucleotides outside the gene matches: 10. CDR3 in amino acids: CASSDPNRGIFYEQYV. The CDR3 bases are TGTGCCAGCAGTGACCCGAACAGGGGTATTTTCTACGAGCAGTACGTC.

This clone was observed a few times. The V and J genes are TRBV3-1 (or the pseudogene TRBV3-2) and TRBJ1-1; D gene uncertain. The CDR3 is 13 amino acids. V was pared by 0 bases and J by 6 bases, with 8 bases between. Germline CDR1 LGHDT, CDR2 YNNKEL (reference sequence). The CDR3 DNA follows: TGTGCCAGCAGCCAAGAGTCGGTCGCTGAAGCTTTCTTT. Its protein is CASSQESVAEAFF.

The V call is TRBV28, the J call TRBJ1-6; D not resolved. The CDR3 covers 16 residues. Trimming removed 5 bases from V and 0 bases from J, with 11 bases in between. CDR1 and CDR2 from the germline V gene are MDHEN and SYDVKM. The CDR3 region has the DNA TGTGCCAGCAGTAGCAATGGGCGCTCCTATAATTCACCCCTCCACTTT. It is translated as CASSSNGRSYNSPLHF. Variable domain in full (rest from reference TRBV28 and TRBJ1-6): DVKVTQSSRYLVKRTGEKVFLECVQDMDHENMFWYRQDPGLGLRLIYFSYDVKMKEKGDIPEGYSVSREKKERFSLILESASTNQTSMYLCASSSNGRSYNSPLHFGNGTRLTVT.

The CDR3 protein is CASSRQPGGANEQFF. The CDR3 nucleotides are TGTGCCAGCAGCCGCCAGCCCGGGGGGGCGAATGAGCAGTTCTTC. The chain is built from TRBV3-1 (or the pseudogene TRBV3-2) and TRBJ2-1; 8 positions agree with TRBD2. The trim removed 4 bases at V and 7 bases at J, leaving 9 bases unmatched. The CDR3 runs to 15 residues. Germline V lookup: CDR1 LGHDT, CDR2 YNNKEL (reference sequence).

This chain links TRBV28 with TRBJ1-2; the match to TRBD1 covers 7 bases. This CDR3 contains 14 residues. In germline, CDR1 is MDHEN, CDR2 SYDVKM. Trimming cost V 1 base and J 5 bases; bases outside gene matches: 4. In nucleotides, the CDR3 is TGTGCCAGCAGTTTATCGGCAGGGGGTTATGGCTACACCTTC. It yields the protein CASSLSAGGYGYTF.

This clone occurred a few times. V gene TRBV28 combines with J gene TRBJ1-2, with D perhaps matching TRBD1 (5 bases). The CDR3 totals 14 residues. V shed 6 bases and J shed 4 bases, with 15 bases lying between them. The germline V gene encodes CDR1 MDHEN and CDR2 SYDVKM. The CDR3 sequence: CASRPGHLFYGYTF. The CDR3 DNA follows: TGTGCCAGCAGGCCCGGACATCTTTTCTATGGCTACACCTTC.

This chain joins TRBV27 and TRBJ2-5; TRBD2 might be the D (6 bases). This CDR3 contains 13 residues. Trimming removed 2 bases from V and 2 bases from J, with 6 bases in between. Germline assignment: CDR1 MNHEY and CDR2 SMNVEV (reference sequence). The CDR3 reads CASSLRGQETQYF. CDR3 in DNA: TGTGCCAGCAGTTTACGGGGGCAAGAGACCCAGTACTTC.

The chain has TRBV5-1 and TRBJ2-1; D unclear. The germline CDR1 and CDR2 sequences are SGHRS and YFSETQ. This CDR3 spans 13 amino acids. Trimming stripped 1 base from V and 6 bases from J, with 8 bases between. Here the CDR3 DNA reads TGCGCCAGCAGCTTGATTCCCGGCAATGAGCAGTTCTTC. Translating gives CASSLIPGNEQFF.

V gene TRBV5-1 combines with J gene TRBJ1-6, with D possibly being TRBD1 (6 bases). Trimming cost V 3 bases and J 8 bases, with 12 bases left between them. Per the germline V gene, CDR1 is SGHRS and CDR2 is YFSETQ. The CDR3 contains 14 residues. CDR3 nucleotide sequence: TGCGCCAGCAGCTCCGGACAGTCGTATTCACCCCTCCACTTT. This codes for CASSSGQSYSPLHF.

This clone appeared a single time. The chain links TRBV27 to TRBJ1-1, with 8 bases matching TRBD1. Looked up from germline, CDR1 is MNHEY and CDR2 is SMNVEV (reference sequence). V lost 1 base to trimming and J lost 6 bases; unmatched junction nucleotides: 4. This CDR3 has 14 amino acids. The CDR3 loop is CASSLLTQGAEAFF. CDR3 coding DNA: TGTGCCAGCAGTTTATTGACACAGGGGGCTGAAGCTTTCTTT.

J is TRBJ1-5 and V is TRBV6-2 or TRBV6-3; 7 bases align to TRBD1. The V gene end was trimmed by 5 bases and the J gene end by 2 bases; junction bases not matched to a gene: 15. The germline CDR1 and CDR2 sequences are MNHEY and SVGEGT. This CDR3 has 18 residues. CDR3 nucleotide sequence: TGTGCCAGCAGTATCCCTACAGGGGCTCGGAGGGGCAATCAGCCCCAGCATTTT. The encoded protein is CASSIPTGARRGNQPQHF.

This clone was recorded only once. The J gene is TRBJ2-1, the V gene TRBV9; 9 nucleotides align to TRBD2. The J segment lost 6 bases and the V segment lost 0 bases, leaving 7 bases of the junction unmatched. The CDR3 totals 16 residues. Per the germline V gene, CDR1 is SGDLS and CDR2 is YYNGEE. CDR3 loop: CASSVGDGTSFNEQFF. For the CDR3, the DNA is TGTGCCAGCAGCGTAGGGGACGGGACTAGCTTCAATGAGCAGTTCTTC. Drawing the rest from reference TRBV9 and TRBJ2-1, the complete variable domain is DSGVTQTPKHLITATGQRVTLRCSPRSGDLSVYWYQQSLDQGLQFLIQYYNGEERAKGNILERFSAQQFPDLHSELNLSSLELGDSALYFCASSVGDGTSFNEQFFGPGTRLTVL.

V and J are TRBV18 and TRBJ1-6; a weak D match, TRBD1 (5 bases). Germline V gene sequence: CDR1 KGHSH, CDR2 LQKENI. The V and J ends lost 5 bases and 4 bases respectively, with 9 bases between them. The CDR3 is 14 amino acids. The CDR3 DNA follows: TGTGCCAGCTCAGCGCAGGGTTATAATTCACCCCTCCACTTT. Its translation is CASSAQGYNSPLHF.

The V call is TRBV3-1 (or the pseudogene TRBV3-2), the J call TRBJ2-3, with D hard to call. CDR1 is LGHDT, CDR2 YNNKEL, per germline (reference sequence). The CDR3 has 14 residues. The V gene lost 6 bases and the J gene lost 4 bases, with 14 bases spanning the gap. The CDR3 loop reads CASSSGLVADTQYF. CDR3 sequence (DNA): TGTGCCAGCAGTTCCGGTCTAGTCGCAGATACGCAGTATTTT.